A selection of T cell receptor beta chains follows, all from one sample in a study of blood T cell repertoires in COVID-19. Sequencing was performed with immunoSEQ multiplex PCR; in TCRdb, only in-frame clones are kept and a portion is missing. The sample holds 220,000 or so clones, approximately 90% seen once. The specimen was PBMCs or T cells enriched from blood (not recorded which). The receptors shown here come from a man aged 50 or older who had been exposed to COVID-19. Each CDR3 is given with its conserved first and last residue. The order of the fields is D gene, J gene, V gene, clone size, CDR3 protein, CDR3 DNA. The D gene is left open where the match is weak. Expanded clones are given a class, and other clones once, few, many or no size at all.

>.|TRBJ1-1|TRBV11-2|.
CASSPDRTYTEAFF
TGTGCCAGCAGCCCGGACAGAACCTACACTGAAGCTTTCTTT
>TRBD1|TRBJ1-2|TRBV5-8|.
CASSLGRQGNYGYTF
TGTGCCAGCAGCTTGGGGCGACAGGGAAACTATGGCTACACCTTC
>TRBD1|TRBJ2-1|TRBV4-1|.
CASSQDWETGGSYNEQFF
TGCGCCAGCAGCCAAGACTGGGAGACAGGGGGGTCCTACAATGAGCAGTTCTTC
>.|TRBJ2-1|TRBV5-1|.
CASSLGSNSYNEQFF
TGCGCCAGCAGCTTGGGAAGCAACTCCTACAATGAGCAGTTCTTC
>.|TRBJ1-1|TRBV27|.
CASSFLQGKGGTEAFF
TGTGCCAGCAGTTTTCTCCAGGGAAAGGGTGGCACTGAAGCTTTCTTT
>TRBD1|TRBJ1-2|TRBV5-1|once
CASSEGGQFYGYTF
TGCGCCAGCAGCGAGGGGGGACAGTTCTATGGCTACACCTTC
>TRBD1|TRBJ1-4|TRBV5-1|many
CASSPADRGRSTKLFF
TGCGCCAGCAGCCCAGCGGACAGGGGAAGGTCAACAAAACTGTTTTTT
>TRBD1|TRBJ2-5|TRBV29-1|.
CSVTSTGMETQYF
TGCAGCGTCACCTCGACAGGGATGGAGACCCAGTACTTC
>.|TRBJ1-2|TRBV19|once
CATQDSPYGYTF
TGTGCCACCCAAGACAGCCCATATGGCTACACCTTC
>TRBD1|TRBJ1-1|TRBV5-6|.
CASSLDFGTGGTEAFF
TGTGCCAGCAGCTTGGATTTTGGGACAGGTGGCACTGAAGCTTTCTTT
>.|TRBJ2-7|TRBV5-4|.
CASKGERRDEQYF
TGTGCCAGCAAGGGGGAGAGACGGGACGAGCAGTACTTC
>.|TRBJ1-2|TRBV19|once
CASSSRQLANYGYTF
TGTGCCAGTAGTTCAAGACAGCTAGCTAACTATGGCTACACCTTC
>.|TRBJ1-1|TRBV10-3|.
CAISESSLGHKAPNTEAFF
TGTGCCATCAGTGAGTCCTCACTTGGACACAAGGCCCCGAACACTGAAGCTTTCTTT
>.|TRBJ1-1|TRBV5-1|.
CASRQSRRGTEAFF
TGCGCCAGCAGACAGTCACGAAGGGGCACTGAAGCTTTCTTT
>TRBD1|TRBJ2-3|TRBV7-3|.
CASSLDRGQGTQYF
TGTGCCAGCAGTCTGGACAGGGGGCAGGGTACGCAGTATTTT
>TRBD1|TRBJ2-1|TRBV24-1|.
CATSRATGVNEQFF
TGTGCCACCAGCCGTGCTACAGGGGTCAATGAGCAGTTCTTC
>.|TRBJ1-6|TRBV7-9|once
CASSLVSYSYEISPLHF
TGTGCCAGCAGCTTAGTATCATACTCTTACGAAATTTCACCCCTCCACTTT
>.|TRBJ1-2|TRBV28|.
CASRLRGASGYTF
TGTGCCAGCAGGCTGCGGGGGGCTAGCGGCTACACCTTC
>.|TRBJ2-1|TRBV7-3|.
CASSFGPSYNEQFF
TGTGCCAGCAGCTTTGGGCCCAGCTACAATGAGCAGTTCTTC
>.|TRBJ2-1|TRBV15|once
CATSRDYYEQFF
TGTGCCACCAGCAGAGATTATTATGAGCAGTTCTTC
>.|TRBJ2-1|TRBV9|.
CASSAGVGEYNEQFF
TGTGCCAGCAGCGCGGGAGTCGGGGAATACAATGAGCAGTTCTTC
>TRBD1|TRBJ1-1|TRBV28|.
CASSSPSGGRTEAFF
TGTGCCAGCAGTTCTCCATCAGGGGGCCGGACTGAAGCTTTCTTT
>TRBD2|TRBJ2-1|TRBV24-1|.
CATQKTAGGINEQFF
TGTGCCACTCAAAAAACTGCGGGAGGGATTAATGAGCAGTTCTTC
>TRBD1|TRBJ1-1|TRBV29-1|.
CSVETGERTEAFF
TGCAGCGTTGAAACAGGGGAGAGAACTGAAGCTTTCTTT
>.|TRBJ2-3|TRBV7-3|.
CASSLDGQTDTQYF
TGTGCCAGCAGTTTAGACGGACAAACGGATACGCAGTATTTT
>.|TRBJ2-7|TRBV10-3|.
CAISGRVAGFAYEQYF
TGTGCCATCAGTGGTCGGGTTGCCGGGTTCGCCTACGAGCAGTACTTC
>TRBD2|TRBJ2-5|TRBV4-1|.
CASSQGSGGSETQYF
TGCGCCAGCAGCCAAGGAAGCGGGGGGTCAGAGACCCAGTACTTC
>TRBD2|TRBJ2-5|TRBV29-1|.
CSVTTSGGSGTQYF
TGCAGCGTAACGACTAGCGGGGGGTCTGGGACCCAGTACTTC
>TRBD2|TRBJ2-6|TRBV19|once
CASSMTSGGSGANVLTF
TGTGCCAGTAGTATGACTAGCGGGGGCTCTGGGGCCAACGTCCTGACTTTC
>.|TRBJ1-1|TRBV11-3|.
CASSLVAWAEAFF
TGTGCCAGCAGCTTAGTAGCATGGGCTGAAGCTTTCTTT
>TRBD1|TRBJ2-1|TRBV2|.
CASSEQGPHNEQFF
TGTGCCAGCAGCGAACAGGGGCCCCACAATGAGCAGTTCTTC
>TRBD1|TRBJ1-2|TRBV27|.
CASSRTGGTGGYTF
TGTGCCAGCAGTCGGACAGGGGGGACGGGTGGCTACACCTTC
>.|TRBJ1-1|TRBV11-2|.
CASSLDSYTEAFF
TGTGCCAGCAGCTTAGATTCGTACACTGAAGCTTTCTTT
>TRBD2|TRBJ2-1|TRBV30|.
CAWTSGGTTYNEQFF
TGTGCCTGGACTAGCGGGGGGACTACCTACAATGAGCAGTTCTTC
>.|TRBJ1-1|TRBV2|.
CASSGEGGTEAFF
TGTGCCAGCAGTGGGGAGGGTGGGACTGAAGCTTTCTTT
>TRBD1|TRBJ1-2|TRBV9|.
CASSLRQGRGYTF
TGTGCCAGCAGCCTCAGACAGGGGCGGGGCTACACCTTC
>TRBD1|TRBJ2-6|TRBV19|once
CASSAGAYRDRGLSGANVLTF
TGTGCCAGTAGTGCAGGAGCTTACCGGGACAGGGGCCTATCTGGGGCCAACGTCCTGACTTTC
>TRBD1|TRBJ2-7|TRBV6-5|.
CASSPGGVYEQYF
TGTGCCAGCAGTCCAGGGGGAGTTTACGAGCAGTACTTC
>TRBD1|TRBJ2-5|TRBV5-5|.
CASSLGTGGETQYF
TGTGCCAGCAGCCTAGGGACAGGGGGGGAGACCCAGTACTTC
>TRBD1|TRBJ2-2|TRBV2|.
CASLDRENTGELFF
TGTGCCAGCCTGGACAGGGAAAACACCGGGGAGCTGTTTTTT
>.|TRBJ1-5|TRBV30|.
CAWSVGTLQYSNQPQHF
TGTGCCTGGAGTGTAGGTACGTTACAGTATAGCAATCAGCCCCAGCATTTT
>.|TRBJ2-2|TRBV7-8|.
CASSLALGAENTGELFF
TGTGCCAGCAGCTTAGCCTTAGGGGCTGAGAACACCGGGGAGCTGTTTTTT
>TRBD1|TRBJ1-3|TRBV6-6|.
CATMMDRGGSGNTIYF
TGTGCCACTATGATGGACAGGGGAGGTTCTGGAAACACCATATATTTT
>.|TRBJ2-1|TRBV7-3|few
CASSLTPGNEQFF
TGTGCCAGCAGCTTAACCCCAGGGAATGAGCAGTTCTTC
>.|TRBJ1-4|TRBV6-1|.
CASSEAPAGINEKLFF
TGTGCCAGCAGTGAAGCGCCCGCGGGAATTAATGAAAAACTGTTTTTT
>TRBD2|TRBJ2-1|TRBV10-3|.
CAISSSSGINEQFF
TGTGCCATCAGTTCTTCTAGCGGGATAAATGAGCAGTTCTTC